This passage covers 3 T cell receptor beta chains from one sample sequenced in a study of chemoradiotherapy in HPV16-positive cancers. Assay: immunoSEQ multiplex PCR; the TCRdb copy retains only in-frame clones and omits some. The sample consists of approximately 2,800 clones, roughly 78% of them appearing once. The sample consisted of tumor tissue, taken from a patient who underwent chemoradiotherapy. Every receptor here comes from a human donor with HPV-associated anogenital cancer.

This chain links TRBV6-4 with TRBJ1-6; D uncertain. Between the trimmed V and J ends, which lost 3 bases and 0 bases, there was a span of 6 bases. CDR1 is MRHNA and CDR2 is SNTAGT in the germline V gene. This CDR3 comprises 15 residues. CDR3 amino acids: CASSEGSSYNSPLHF. CDR3 coding DNA: TGTGCCAGCAGTGAAGGCAGCTCCTATAATTCACCCCTCCACTTT.

The chain employs TRBV2 and TRBJ1-5; no definite D call. The CDR3 runs 11 residues. V gave up 2 bases and J gave up 11 bases, with 7 bases separating them. CDR1 and CDR2 (germline): SNHLY, FYNNEI. Written as DNA, the CDR3 is TGTGCCAGCAGTGAAAGGGAGACCCAGCATTTT. It translates to CASSERETQHF.

In this sample, this clone is large. Different DNA sequences within this sample yield the same CDR3. The chain recombines TRBV30 with TRBJ1-1, with D perhaps matching TRBD1 (5 bases). Germline loops: CDR1 GTSNPN, CDR2 SVGIG (reference sequence). V was shortened by 0 bases and J by 1 base, with 6 bases between the two germline ends. This CDR3 has 13 residues. The CDR3 DNA reads as TGTGCCTGGAGTGTCGGGGGGAACACTGAAGCTTTCTTT. Protein sequence: CAWSVGGNTEAFF.